This TCR beta chain comes out of a study of post-analysis software for immune sequencing data (dated by TCRdb to the mid-2010s). Study-wide context: Relapsing-remitting, secondary progressive and progressive-relapsing multiple sclerosis were recorded as disease courses, and subtype annotation was lacking for some patients. Patient repertoires were compared against around twelve previously published healthy control repertoires from donors aged about 6 to 26 years. A subset of samples was prepared in parallel using single-end sample barcoding, then pooled and co-amplified after Illumina adapter ligation.

Relative to germline, V is 0 bases shorter and J is 0 bases shorter, with 17 bases between their ends. The CDR3 holds 18 amino acids from the cysteine to the phenylalanine. The only DNA kept is the CDR3, 54 bases in frame from the first base. CDR1 MGHRA and CDR2 YSYEKL are derived from the germline V gene. What the study reported, not specific to this receptor: Multiple sclerosis patients had significantly lower normalized Chao1 diversity than controls, a result that suggests substantial peripheral T-cell clonal expansion. The control group was slightly older than the multiple sclerosis patient group. When samples were clustered directly using the F measure, samples prepared in the same batch co-clustered strongly, which prompted a batch-effect correction. About five TRBV segments, including TRBV5-6, TRBV5-1 and TRBV20-1, were significantly more frequent in patients than controls.

TCR beta repertoires were profiled from peripheral blood of approximately 13 young patients with multiple sclerosis to demonstrate the VDJtools post-analysis software. The multiple sclerosis patients were children and adolescents between roughly 6 and 15 years of age. This clonotype was seen more than once but under ten times. This receptor's antigen is unknown. Base qualities were left out, and no much larger clone turns up one base away. Libraries came from PCR. Sequencing took place on an Illumina HiSeq 2500. To reduce PCR and sequencing biases, unique molecular identifiers were built into the TCR beta cDNA libraries. Every 1 to 10 million input T cells yielded about 500,000 cDNA molecules, meaning each molecule approximated one T cell. Patient libraries were prepared and sequenced with the same protocol used for the earlier healthy control dataset. Samples belonging to the same batch were prepared together, multiplexed and sequenced on a shared HiSeq lane. Concerning the study's data processing: Raw barcoded reads were processed with MIGEC, and single-read molecular identifier groups were discarded before consensus assembly and CDR3 extraction. VDJtools was used for post-analysis of the clonotype tables, and diversity was normalized by down-sampling every dataset to the size of the smallest sample. Repertoire overlap clustering matched CDR3 amino acid but not nucleotide sequences to correct batch-related cross-sample contamination. The public sequencing data were trimmed at Q25 with fastp and processed into clonotypes with MiXCR by TCRdb, which kept only in-frame beta chains. All rows with the same CDR3 protein become a single entry with the most common DNA and genes. Clone size and V and J calls follow TCRdb, not the original study. The sample data list 750,000 to 900,000 distinct CDR3 sequences, and about 45% of these were observed just once. Jointly, the top ten make up roughly 4.9% of the sample.

The receptor was isolated from a girl between 5 and 17 years old with multiple sclerosis. The sequence joins TRBV4-1 to TRBJ1-1, and the D gene may be TRBD1, 5 bases matching. The source material was blood. The CDR3 in this case is CASSQDMVQGGLNTEAFF. The bases read TGCGCCAGCAGCCAAGATATGGTCCAGGGAGGGCTGAACACTGAAGCTTTCTTT.